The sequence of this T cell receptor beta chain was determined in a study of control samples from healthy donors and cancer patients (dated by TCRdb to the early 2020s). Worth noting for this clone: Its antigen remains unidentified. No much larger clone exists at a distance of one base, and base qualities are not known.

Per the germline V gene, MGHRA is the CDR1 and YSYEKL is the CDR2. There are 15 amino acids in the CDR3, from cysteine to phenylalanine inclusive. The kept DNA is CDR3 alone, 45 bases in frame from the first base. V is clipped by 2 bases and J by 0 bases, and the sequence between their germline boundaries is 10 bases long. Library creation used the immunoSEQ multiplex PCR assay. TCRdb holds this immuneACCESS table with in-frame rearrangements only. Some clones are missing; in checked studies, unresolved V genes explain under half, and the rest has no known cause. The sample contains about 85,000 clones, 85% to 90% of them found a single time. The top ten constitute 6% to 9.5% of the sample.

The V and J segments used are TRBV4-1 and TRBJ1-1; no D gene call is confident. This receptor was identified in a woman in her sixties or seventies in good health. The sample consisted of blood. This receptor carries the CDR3 CASSQPTRMNTEAFF. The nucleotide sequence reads TGCGCCAGCAGCCAACCCACCCGGATGAACACTGAAGCTTTCTTT.